This TCR beta chain emerged from a study of blood T cell repertoires in COVID-19. After removal of 8 bases from V and 2 bases from J, the junction contained 17 bases not matched to a gene. This CDR3 comprises 17 residues. Germline assignment: CDR1 MNHEY and CDR2 SMNVEV (reference sequence). Some clones are missing from TCRdb's copy, which holds only in-frame ones; the method was immunoSEQ multiplex PCR. This sample has a few hundred thousand clones, with around 87% found just once. V gene TRBV27 combines with J gene TRBJ2-7, with 8 bases fitting TRBD1. The source is a young man with active or convalescent COVID-19. Sample: peripheral blood. The CDR3, as DNA: TGTGCCAGCCATTCTCCCCGGGTAGGACAGGGCGCCTACGAGCAGTACTTC. Translating gives CASHSPRVGQGAYEQYF.